This T cell receptor (beta chain) was sequenced for a study of shared clonotypes between healthy human individuals. Whole-study findings and limits: Represented diversity, genetic and exposure-history alike, was limited by few donors.

Points on this clone: Its antigen remains unknown.

The method was immunoSEQ multiplex PCR; TCRdb's version includes in-frame clones alone and lacks a portion of them. The repertoire holds about 1 million clones, with 65% to 80% as singletons. V lost 0 bases and J lost 7, with 12 bases in between. The germline V gene encodes CDR1 MNHEY and CDR2 SVGAGI. The CDR3 extends over 14 amino acids. The rearrangement joins TRBV6-5 to TRBJ1-2; the D gene is possibly TRBD1 (5 bases). This clonotype originated in a young man in good health. The sample comprised memory CD4+ T cells sorted from blood. The subset denotes: CD45RA-negative fraction. The CDR3 is CASSYSIGASGYTF. CDR3 DNA sequence: TGTGCCAGCAGTTACTCGATAGGGGCCAGTGGCTACACCTTC.